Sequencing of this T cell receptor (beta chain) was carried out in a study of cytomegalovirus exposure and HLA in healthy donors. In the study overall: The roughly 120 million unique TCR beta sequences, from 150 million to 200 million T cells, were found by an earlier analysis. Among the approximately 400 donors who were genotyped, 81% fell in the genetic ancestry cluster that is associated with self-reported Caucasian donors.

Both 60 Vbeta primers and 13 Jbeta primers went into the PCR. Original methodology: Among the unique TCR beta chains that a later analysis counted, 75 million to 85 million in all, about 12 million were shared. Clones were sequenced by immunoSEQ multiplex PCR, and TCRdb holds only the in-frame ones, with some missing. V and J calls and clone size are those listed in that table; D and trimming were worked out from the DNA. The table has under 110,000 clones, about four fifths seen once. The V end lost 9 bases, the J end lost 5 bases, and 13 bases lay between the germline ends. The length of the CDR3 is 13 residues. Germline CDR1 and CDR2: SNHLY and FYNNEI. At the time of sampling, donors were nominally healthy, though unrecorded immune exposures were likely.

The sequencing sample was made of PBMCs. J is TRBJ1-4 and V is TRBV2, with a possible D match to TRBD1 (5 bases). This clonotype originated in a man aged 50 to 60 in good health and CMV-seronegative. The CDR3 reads CARRDGRNEKLFF. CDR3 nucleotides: TGTGCCAGGAGGGACGGGAGGAATGAAAAACTGTTTTTT.